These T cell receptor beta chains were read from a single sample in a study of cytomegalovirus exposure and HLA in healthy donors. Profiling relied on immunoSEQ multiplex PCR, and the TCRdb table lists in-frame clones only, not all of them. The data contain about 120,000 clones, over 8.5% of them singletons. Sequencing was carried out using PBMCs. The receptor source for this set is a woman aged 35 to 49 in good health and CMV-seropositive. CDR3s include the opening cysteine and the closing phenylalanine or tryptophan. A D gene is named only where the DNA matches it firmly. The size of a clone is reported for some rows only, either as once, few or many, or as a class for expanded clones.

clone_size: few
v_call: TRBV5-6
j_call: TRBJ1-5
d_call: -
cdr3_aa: CASSLGGGNQPQHF
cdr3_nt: TGTGCCAGCAGCTTGGGGGGAGGCAATCAGCCCCAGCATTTT

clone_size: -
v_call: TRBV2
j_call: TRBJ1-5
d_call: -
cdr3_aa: CASSQGQSNQPQHF
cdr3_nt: TGTGCCAGCAGTCAAGGACAATCCAATCAGCCCCAGCATTTT

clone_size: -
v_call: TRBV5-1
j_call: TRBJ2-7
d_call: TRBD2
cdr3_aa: CASTAQTGGDIYEQYF
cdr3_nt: TGCGCCAGCACCGCCCAGACCGGGGGGGATATATACGAGCAGTACTTC

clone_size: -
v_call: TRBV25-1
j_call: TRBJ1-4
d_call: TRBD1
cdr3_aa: CASSDYRGLNEKLFF
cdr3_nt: TGTGCCAGCAGTGATTACAGGGGATTAAATGAAAAACTGTTTTTT

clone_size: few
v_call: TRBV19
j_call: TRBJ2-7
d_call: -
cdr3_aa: CASSTGRGPYEQYF
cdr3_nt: TGTGCCAGTAGTACCGGCAGGGGACCCTACGAGCAGTACTTC

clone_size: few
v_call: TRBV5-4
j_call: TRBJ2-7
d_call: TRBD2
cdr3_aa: CASSLVRGGAYEQYF
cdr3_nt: TGTGCCAGCAGCTTGGTTCGGGGGGGGGCCTACGAGCAGTACTTC

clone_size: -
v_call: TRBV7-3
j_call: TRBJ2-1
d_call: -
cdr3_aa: CASSWRDGYNEQFF
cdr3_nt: TGTGCCAGCAGCTGGCGGGACGGTTACAATGAGCAGTTCTTC

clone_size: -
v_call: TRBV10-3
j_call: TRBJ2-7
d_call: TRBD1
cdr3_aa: CATRDRGMSHEQYF
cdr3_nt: TGTGCCACCCGGGACAGGGGGATGTCCCACGAGCAGTACTTC

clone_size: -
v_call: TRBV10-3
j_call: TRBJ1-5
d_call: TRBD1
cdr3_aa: CAISELDRAGQPQHF
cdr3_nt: TGTGCCATCAGTGAATTGGACAGGGCAGGACAGCCCCAGCATTTT

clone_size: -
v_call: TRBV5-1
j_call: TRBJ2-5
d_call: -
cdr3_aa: CASSLNAGPQEAQYF
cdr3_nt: TGCGCCAGCAGCTTGAACGCGGGACCCCAAGAGGCCCAGTACTTC

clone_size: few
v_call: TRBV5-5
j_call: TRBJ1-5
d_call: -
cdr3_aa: CASSLDVQALPQHF
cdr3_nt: TGTGCCAGCAGCTTGGACGTCCAGGCGTTGCCCCAGCATTTT

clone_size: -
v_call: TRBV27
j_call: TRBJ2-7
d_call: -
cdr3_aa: CASSLTLSTRREQYF
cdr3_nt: TGTGCCAGCAGTTTAACCCTTTCGACTAGACGCGAGCAGTACTTC

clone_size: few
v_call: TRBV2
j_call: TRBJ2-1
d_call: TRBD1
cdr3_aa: CASSADRGEYNEQFF
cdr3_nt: TGTGCCAGCAGCGCGGACAGGGGAGAGTACAATGAGCAGTTCTTC

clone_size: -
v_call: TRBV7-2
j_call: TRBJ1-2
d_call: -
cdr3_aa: CASSLDGRGTYGYTF
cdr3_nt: TGCGCCAGCAGCTTAGATGGTCGGGGGACCTATGGCTACACCTTC

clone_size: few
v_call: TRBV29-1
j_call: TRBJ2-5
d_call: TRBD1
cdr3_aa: CSVDDRGFDETQYF
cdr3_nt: TGCAGCGTAGACGACAGGGGGTTCGACGAGACCCAGTACTTC

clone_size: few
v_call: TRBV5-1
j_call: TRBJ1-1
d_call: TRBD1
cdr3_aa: CASSLTGVRTEAFF
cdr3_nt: TGCGCCAGCAGCCTGACAGGGGTACGGACTGAAGCTTTCTTT

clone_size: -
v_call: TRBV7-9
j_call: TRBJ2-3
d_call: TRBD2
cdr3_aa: CASSSPRGVPTDTQYF
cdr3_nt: TGTGCCAGCAGCTCGCCGCGGGGGGTCCCCACAGATACGCAGTATTTT

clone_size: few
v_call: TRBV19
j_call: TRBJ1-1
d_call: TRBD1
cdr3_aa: CASSIDRGQGANTEAFF
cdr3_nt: TGTGCCAGTAGTATAGATAGAGGACAGGGGGCGAACACTGAAGCTTTCTTT

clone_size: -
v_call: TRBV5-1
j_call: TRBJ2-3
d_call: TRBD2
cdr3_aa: CASSPQIAGFSTDTQYF
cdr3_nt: TGCGCCAGCAGCCCCCAGATAGCGGGGTTTAGCACAGATACGCAGTATTTT

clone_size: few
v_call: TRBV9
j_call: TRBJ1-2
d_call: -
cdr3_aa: CASSPHPGTSYGYTF
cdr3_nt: TGTGCCAGCAGCCCCCACCCCGGGACAAGCTATGGCTACACCTTC

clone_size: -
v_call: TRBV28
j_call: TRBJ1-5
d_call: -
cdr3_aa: CASTHQGSNQPQHF
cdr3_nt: TGTGCCAGCACCCATCAGGGTAGCAATCAGCCCCAGCATTTT

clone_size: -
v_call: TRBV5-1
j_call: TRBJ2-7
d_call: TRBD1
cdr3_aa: CASSWGQGGEQYF
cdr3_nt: TGCGCCAGCAGCTGGGGACAGGGTGGCGAGCAGTACTTC

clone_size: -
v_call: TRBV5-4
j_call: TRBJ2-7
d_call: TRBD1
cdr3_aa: CASSSAGTGGHEQYF
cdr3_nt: TGTGCCAGCAGCTCAGCCGGGACAGGGGGCCACGAGCAGTACTTC